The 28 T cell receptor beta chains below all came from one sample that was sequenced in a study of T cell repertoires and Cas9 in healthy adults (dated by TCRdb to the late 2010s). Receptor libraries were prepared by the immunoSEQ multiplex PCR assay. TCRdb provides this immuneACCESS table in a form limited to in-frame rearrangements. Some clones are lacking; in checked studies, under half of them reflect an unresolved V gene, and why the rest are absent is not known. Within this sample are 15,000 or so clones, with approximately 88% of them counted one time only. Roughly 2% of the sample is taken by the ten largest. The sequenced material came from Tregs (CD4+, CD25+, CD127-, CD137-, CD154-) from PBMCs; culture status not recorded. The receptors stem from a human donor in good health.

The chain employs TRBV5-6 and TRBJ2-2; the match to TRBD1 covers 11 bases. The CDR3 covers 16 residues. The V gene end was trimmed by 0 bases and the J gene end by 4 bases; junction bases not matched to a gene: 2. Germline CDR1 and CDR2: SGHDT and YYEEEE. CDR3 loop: CASSLVGTGGTGELFF. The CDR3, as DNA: TGTGCCAGCAGCTTGGTCGGGACAGGGGGCACCGGGGAGCTGTTTTTT.

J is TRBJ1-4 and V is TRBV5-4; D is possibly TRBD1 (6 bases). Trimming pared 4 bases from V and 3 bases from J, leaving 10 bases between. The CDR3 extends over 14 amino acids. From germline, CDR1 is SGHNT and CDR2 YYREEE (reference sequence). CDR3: CASSRQASNEKLFF. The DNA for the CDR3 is TGTGCCAGCAGCCGACAGGCATCTAATGAAAAACTGTTTTTT.

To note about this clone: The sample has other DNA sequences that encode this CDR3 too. CDR3 bases: TGTGCCAGCCGGGGGGCAGGGGGGCTCTCCTACGAGCAGTACTTC. Amino acids: CASRGAGGLSYEQYF. The chain has TRBV2 and TRBJ2-7; D assignment may be TRBD1 or TRBD2 (7 bases each). CDR3 size: 15 residues. The V and J ends lost 8 bases and 0 bases respectively, with 17 bases between them. In germline, CDR1 is SNHLY, CDR2 FYNNEI. The full variable domain, rest sourced from reference TRBV2 and TRBJ2-7, is EPEVTQTPSHQVTQMGQEVILRCVPISNHLYFYWYRQILGQKVEFLVSFYNNEISEKSEIFDDQFSVERPDGSNFTLKIRSTKLEDSAMYFCASRGAGGLSYEQYFGPGTRLTVT.

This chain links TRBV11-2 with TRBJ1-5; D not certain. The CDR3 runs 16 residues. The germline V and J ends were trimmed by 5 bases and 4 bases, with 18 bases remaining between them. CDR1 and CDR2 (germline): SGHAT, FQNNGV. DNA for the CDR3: TGTGCCAGCAGCGCCCAACTCTGGCGGCAGAATCAGCCCCAGCATTTT. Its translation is CASSAQLWRQNQPQHF.

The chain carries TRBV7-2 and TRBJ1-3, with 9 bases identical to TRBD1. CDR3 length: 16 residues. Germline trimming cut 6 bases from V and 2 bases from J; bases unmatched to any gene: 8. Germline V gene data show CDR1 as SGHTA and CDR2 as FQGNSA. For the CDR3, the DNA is TGTGCCAGCAGGCCAGGACAGGGGAGGACTGGAAACACCATATATTTT. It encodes CASRPGQGRTGNTIYF.

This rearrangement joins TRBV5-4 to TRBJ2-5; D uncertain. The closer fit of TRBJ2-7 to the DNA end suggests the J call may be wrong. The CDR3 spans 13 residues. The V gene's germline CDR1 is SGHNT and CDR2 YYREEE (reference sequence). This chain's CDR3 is CASSADGPYEQYF. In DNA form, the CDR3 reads TGTGCCAGCAGCGCGGACGGGCCCTACGAGCAGTACTTC.

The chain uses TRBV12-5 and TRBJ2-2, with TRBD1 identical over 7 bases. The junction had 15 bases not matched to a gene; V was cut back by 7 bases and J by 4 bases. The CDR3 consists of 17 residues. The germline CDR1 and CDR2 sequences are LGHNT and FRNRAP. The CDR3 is CASALLVGQAITGELFF. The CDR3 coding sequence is TGTGCTAGTGCCCTGCTAGTCGGACAGGCAATCACCGGGGAGCTGTTTTTT.

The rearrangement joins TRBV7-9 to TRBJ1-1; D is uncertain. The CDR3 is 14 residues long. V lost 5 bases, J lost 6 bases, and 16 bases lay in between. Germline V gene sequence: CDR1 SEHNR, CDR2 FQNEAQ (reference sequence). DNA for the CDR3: TGTGCCAGCAGCCCCGAAGGAAAATCTGCTGAAGCTTTCTTT. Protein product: CASSPEGKSAEAFF.

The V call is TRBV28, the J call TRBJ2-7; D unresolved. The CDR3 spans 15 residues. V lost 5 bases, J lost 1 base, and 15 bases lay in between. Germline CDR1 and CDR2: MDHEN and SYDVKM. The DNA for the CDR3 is TGTGCCAGCAGTAATCCTTCTGGGCAATCCTACGAGCAGTACTTC. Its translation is CASSNPSGQSYEQYF.

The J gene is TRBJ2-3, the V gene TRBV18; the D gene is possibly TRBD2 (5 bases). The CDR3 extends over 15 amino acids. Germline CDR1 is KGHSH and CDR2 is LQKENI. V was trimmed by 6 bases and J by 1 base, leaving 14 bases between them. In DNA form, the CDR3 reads TGTGCCAGCTCCGCGCTCCTGGAGGGCACAGATACGCAGTATTTT. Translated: CASSALLEGTDTQYF.

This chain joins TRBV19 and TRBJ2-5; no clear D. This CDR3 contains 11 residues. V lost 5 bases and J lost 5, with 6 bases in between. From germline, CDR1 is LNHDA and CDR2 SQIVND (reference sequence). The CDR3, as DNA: TGTGCCAGTAGTTCCACGGAGACCCAGTACTTC. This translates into CASSSTETQYF.

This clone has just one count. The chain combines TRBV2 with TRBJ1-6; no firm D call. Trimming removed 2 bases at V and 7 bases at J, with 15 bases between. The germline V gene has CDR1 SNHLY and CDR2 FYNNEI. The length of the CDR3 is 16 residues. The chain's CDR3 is CASSENSPGLNSPLHF. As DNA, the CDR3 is TGTGCCAGCAGTGAAAACTCGCCAGGCCTGAATTCACCCCTCCACTTT. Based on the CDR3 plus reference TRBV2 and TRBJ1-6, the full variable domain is EPEVTQTPSHQVTQMGQEVILRCVPISNHLYFYWYRQILGQKVEFLVSFYNNEISEKSEIFDDQFSVERPDGSNFTLKIRSTKLEDSAMYFCASSENSPGLNSPLHFGNGTRLTVT.

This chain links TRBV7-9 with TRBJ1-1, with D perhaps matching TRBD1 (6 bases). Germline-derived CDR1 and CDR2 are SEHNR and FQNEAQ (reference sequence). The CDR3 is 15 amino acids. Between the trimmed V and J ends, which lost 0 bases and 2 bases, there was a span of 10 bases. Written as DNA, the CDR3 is TGTGCCAGCAGCTTAGCCGGGACACCTAACACTGAAGCTTTCTTT. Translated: CASSLAGTPNTEAFF.

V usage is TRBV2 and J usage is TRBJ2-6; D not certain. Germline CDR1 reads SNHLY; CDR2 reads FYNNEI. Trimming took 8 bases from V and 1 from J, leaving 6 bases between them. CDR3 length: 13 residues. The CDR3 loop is CASDKSGANVLTF. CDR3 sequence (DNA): TGTGCCAGCGATAAGTCTGGGGCCAACGTCCTGACTTTC.

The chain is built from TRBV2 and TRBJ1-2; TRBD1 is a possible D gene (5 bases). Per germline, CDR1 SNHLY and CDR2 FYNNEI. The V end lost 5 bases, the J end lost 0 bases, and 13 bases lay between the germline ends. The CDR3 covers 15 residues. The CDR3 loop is CASSFLRGANYGYTF. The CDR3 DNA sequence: TGTGCCAGCAGTTTTCTGAGGGGAGCTAACTATGGCTACACCTTC.

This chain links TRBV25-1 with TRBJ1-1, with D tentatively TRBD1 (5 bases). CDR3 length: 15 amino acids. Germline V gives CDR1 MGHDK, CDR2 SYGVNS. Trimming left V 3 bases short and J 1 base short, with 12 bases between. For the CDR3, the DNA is TGTGCCAGCAGTGACGGGGGGTCGGCGAACACTGAAGCTTTCTTT. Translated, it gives CASSDGGSANTEAFF. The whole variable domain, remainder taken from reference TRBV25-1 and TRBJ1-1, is EADIYQTPRYLVIGTGKKITLECSQTMGHDKMYWYQQDPGMELHLIHYSYGVNSTEKGDLSSESTVSRIRTEHFPLTLESARPSHTSQYLCASSDGGSANTEAFFGQGTRLTVV.

The CDR3 nucleotides are TGTGCCACCAGCAGAGATCTTATAAAATTTGCCCTACCGCATTTT. This sequence encodes CATSRDLIKFALPHF. This chain uses TRBV15 with TRBJ1-5; D remains ambiguous. V was trimmed by 0 bases and J by 15 bases, leaving 21 bases between them. Looked up from germline, CDR1 is LNHNV and CDR2 is YYDKDF (reference sequence). The CDR3 has 15 amino acids.

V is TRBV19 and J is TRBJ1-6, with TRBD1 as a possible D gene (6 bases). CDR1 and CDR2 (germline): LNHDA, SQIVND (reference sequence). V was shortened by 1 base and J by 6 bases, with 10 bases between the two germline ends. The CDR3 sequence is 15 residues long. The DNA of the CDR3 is TGTGCCAGTAGTATAGTTCAGGGGACTAATTCACCCCTCCACTTT. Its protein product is CASSIVQGTNSPLHF.

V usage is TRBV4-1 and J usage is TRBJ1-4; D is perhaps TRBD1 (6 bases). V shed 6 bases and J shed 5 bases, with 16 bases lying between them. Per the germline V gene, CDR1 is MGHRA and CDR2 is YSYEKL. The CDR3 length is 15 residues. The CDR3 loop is CASSLGGARNEKLFF. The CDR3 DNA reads TGCGCCAGCAGTTTGGGGGGGGCGAGGAATGAAAAACTGTTTTTT.

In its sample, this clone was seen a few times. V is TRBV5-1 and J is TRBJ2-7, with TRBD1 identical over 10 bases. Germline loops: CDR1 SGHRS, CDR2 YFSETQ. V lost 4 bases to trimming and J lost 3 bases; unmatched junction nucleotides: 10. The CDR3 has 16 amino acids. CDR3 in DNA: TGCGCCAGCAGCACCGGGGGGACAGGGGTAGGCTACGAGCAGTACTTC. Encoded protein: CASSTGGTGVGYEQYF.

The CDR3 DNA sequence: TGCGCCAGCAGCCCCAGGGCGCTGACAGAGACATATGGCTACACCTTC. Translating it yields CASSPRALTETYGYTF. This sequence joins TRBV4-1 and TRBJ1-2; D perhaps matches TRBD1 (5 bases). Germline CDR1 MGHRA, CDR2 YSYEKL. This CDR3 is 16 amino acids long. Trimming cost V 4 bases and J 5 bases, with 20 bases left between them.

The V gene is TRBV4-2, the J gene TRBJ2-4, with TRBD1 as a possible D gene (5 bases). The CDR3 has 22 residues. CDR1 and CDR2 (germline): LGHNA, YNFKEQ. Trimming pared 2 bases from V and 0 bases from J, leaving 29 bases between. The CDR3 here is CASSQSLQGGRRTILAKNIQYF. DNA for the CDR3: TGTGCCAGCAGCCAATCCCTCCAGGGTGGCAGAAGAACTATTCTAGCCAAAAACATTCAGTACTTC.

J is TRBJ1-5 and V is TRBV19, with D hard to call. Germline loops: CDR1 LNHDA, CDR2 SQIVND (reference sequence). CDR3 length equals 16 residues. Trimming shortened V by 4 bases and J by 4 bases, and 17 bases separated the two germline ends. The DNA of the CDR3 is TGTGCCAGTAGTAGCTTTTGGGTCACGGTTAATCAGCCCCAGCATTTT. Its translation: CASSSFWVTVNQPQHF.

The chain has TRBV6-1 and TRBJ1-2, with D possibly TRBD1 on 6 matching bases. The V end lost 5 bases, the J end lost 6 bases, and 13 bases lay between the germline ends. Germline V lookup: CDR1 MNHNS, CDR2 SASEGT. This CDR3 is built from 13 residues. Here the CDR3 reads CASSRGQFHGYTF. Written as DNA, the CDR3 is TGTGCCAGCAGTCGCGGACAGTTTCATGGCTACACCTTC.

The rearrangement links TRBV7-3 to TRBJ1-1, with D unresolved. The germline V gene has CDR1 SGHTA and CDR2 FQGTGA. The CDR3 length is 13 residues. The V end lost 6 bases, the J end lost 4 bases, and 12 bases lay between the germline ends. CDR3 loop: CASSYEPGTEAFF. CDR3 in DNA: TGTGCCAGCAGTTACGAACCGGGCACTGAAGCTTTCTTT. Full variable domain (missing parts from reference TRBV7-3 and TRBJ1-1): GAGVSQTPSNKVTEKGKYVELRCDPISGHTALYWYRQSLGQGPEFLIYFQGTGAADDSGLPNDRFFAVRPEGSVSTLKIQRTERGDSAVYLCASSYEPGTEAFFGQGTRLTVV.

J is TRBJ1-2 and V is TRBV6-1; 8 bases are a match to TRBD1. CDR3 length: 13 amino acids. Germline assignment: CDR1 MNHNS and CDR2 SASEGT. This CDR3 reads CATSGGANYGYTF. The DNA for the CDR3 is TGTGCTACATCAGGGGGCGCGAACTATGGCTACACCTTC.

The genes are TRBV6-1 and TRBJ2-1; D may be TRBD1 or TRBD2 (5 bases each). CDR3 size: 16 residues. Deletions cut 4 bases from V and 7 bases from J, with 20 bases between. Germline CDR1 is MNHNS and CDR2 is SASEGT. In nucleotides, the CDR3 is TGTGCCAGCAGTGCCTTTGGGACCCTTGAAGGGAATGAGCAGTTCTTC. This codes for CASSAFGTLEGNEQFF.

This CDR3 is CASGRAGTGVNQPQHF. DNA for the CDR3: TGTGCTAGTGGCAGGGCCGGGACAGGGGTCAATCAGCCCCAGCATTTT. The V gene is TRBV12-5, the J gene TRBJ1-5, with 10 bases aligning to TRBD1. Per the germline V gene, CDR1 is LGHNT and CDR2 is FRNRAP. This CDR3 is built from 16 residues. The trim removed 6 bases at V and 3 bases at J, leaving 8 bases unmatched. Drawing the rest from reference TRBV12-5 and TRBJ1-5, the complete variable domain is DARVTQTPRHKVTEMGQEVTMRCQPILGHNTVFWYRQTMMQGLELLAYFRNRAPLDDSGMPKDRFSAEMPDATLATLKIQPSEPRDSAVYFCASGRAGTGVNQPQHFGDGTRLSIL.